This record covers a single T cell receptor beta chain. Participants were aged roughly 18 to 100 years from 20 to 30 US areas. Original handling: Reference gene primers were amplified, and this amplification served to estimate nucleated cell counts. The data were produced by immunoSEQ multiplex PCR, yet TCRdb's version contains in-frame clones alone and is incomplete. V, J and clone size reflect that table, while D and trimming were determined from the DNA. This table has 390,000 or so clones, about 83% appearing once. The data were taken from a study of blood T cell repertoires in COVID-19. At the level of the study: Acute and convalescent COVID-19 specimens originated in the United States, Italy and Spain.

Germline CDR1 SGHTA, CDR2 FQGNSA. After removal of 3 bases from V and 3 bases from J, the junction contained 6 bases not matched to a gene. CDR3 length: 15 amino acids. Sequenced sample: PBMCs or T cells enriched from blood (not recorded which). The receptor was derived from a woman aged 50 to 60 who had recovered from COVID-19. The rearrangement joins TRBV7-2 to TRBJ2-3, with 7 positions matching TRBD2. CDR3 in amino acids: CASSFLAGVTDTQYF. CDR3 sequence (DNA): TGTGCCAGCAGCTTTTTGGCGGGGGTAACAGATACGCAGTATTTT.